These 31 T cell receptor beta chains came from one sample sequenced in a study of T cell responses to AZD1222 COVID-19 vaccine. Profiled with immunoSEQ multiplex PCR; TCRdb holds only in-frame clones, not every one. The data show roughly 120,000 clones, with about 87% seen just once and around 16% held by the top ten. The source was peripheral blood, collected 28 days after the second AZD1222 dose. Receptor source: an adult who received the AZD1222 COVID-19 vaccine.

The chain has TRBV7-9 and TRBJ2-5; D not certain. V shed 6 bases and J shed 5 bases, with 16 bases lying between them. The CDR3 loop spans 14 amino acids. CDR1 and CDR2 from the germline V gene are SEHNR and FQNEAQ (reference sequence). CDR3 residues: CASRYYDNRETQYF. The CDR3 DNA reads as TGTGCCAGCAGATACTACGATAACCGGGAGACCCAGTACTTC.

This clone was found once. This chain connects TRBV28 to TRBJ1-2, with D maybe TRBD1 (5 bases). This CDR3 contains 15 residues. Germline V CDR1 and CDR2: MDHEN, SYDVKM. Trimming cost V 0 bases and J 2 bases, with 10 bases left between them. CDR3 bases: TGTGCCAGCAGTTTATGGGGGACCGAGAACTATGGCTACACCTTC. Translating it yields CASSLWGTENYGYTF.

Only one count was recorded for this clone. V usage is TRBV14 and J usage is TRBJ2-2; no definite D call. The CDR3 sequence is 13 residues long. CDR1 is SGHDN, CDR2 FVKESK, per germline. Trimming took off 6 bases at V and 5 bases at J, with 10 bases between the two ends. The CDR3 DNA reads TGTGCCAGCAGTATTCACCCGACCGGGGAGCTGTTTTTT. Protein: CASSIHPTGELFF.

This chain joins TRBV29-1 and TRBJ1-1, with TRBD1 matching 7 bases. The ends lost 1 base at V and 9 bases at J; junction bases unmatched: 8. There are 13 residues in the CDR3. Germline CDR1 reads SQVTM; CDR2 reads ANQGSEA. This chain's CDR3 is CSVEARGRRKAFF. The DNA of the CDR3 is TGCAGCGTTGAAGCGAGGGGGCGCAGGAAAGCTTTCTTT. Using reference TRBV29-1 and TRBJ1-1 for the parts outside the CDR3, the full variable domain is SAVISQKPSRDICQRGTSLTIQCQVDSQVTMMFWYRQQPGQSLTLIATANQGSEATYESGFVIDKFPISRPNLTFSTLTVSNMSPEDSSIYLCSVEARGRRKAFFGQGTRLTVV.

This clone was detected ten times or more. This chain connects TRBV30 to TRBJ1-1; D not resolved. This CDR3 is 11 amino acids long. CDR1 is GTSNPN and CDR2 is SVGIG in the germline V gene (reference sequence). Trimming took off 4 bases at V and 1 base at J, with 4 bases between the two ends. CDR3 in amino acids: CAWNWNTEAFF. The CDR3 DNA is TGTGCCTGGAACTGGAACACTGAAGCTTTCTTT. Full variable domain (rest looked up from reference TRBV30 and TRBJ1-1): SQTIHQWPATLVQPVGSPLSLECTVEGTSNPNLYWYRQAAGRGLQLLFYSVGIGQISSEVPQNLSASRPQDRQFILSSKKLLLSDSGFYLCAWNWNTEAFFGQGTRLTVV.

The chain links TRBV19 to TRBJ1-2, with TRBD1 as a possible D gene (5 bases). The CDR3 sequence is 10 residues long. V was pared by 8 bases and J by 7 bases, with 8 bases between. Germline-derived CDR1 and CDR2 are LNHDA and SQIVND (reference sequence). CDR3 DNA sequence: TGTGCCAGTGGGAGGGGTGGCTACACCTTC. The encoded protein is CASGRGGYTF.

This clone was seen just once. The chain employs TRBV2 and TRBJ1-1, with D hard to call. CDR1 SNHLY and CDR2 FYNNEI come from the germline V gene. The CDR3 has 15 amino acids. Trimming stripped 3 bases from V and 1 base from J, with 12 bases between. The CDR3 protein is CASSDPGLSNTEAFF. The CDR3 bases are TGTGCCAGCAGTGACCCCGGACTTTCGAACACTGAAGCTTTCTTT.

Only one count was recorded for this clone. The chain links TRBV11-3 to TRBJ1-3; D remains ambiguous. Germline assignment: CDR1 SGHNT and CDR2 YENEEA. CDR3 length: 14 amino acids. Trimming removed 3 bases from V and 0 bases from J, with 6 bases in between. The CDR3 is CASSFGTSGNTIYF. CDR3 DNA sequence: TGTGCCAGCAGCTTCGGCACCTCTGGAAACACCATATATTTT. Together with reference TRBV11-3 and TRBJ1-3, the CDR3 gives the full variable domain: EAGVVQSPRYKIIEKKQPVAFWCNPISGHNTLYWYLQNLGQGPELLIRYENEEAVDDSQLPKDRFSAERLKGVDSTLKIQPAELGDSAVYLCASSFGTSGNTIYFGEGSWLTVV.

The CDR3 here is CASSLSGSNQPQHF. Here the CDR3 DNA reads TGTGCCAGCAGCTTGTCAGGTAGCAATCAGCCCCAGCATTTT. The V gene is TRBV5-6, the J gene TRBJ1-5; unclear D gene. Germline values: CDR1 SGHDT, CDR2 YYEEEE. V was pared by 1 base and J by 0 bases, with 5 bases between. This CDR3 contains 14 residues.

The J gene is TRBJ1-6, the V gene TRBV28; D is ambiguous. CDR3 length equals 13 residues. The V gene lost 6 bases and the J gene lost 7 bases, with 10 bases spanning the gap. CDR1 and CDR2 from the germline V gene are MDHEN and SYDVKM. The CDR3 protein is CASRKALNSPLHF. The CDR3 DNA follows: TGTGCCAGCAGAAAGGCCCTAAATTCACCCCTCCACTTT.

The V gene is TRBV6-2 or TRBV6-3, the J gene TRBJ2-3; 8 positions agree with TRBD2. Trimming removed 5 bases from V and 0 bases from J; junction bases left unmatched: 4. This CDR3 contains 15 residues. Germline-derived CDR1 and CDR2 are MNHEY and SVGEGT. Here the CDR3 reads CASSRLAISTDTQYF. In nucleotides, the CDR3 is TGTGCCAGCAGTCGACTAGCGATAAGCACAGATACGCAGTATTTT.

V usage is TRBV21-1 and J usage is TRBJ2-4. TRBV21-1 is classified as a pseudogene. This CDR3 region has 16 residues. The chain's CDR3 is CASSLDGGLAKNIQYF. In DNA form, the CDR3 reads TGTGCCAGCAGTTTGGACGGTGGGCTAGCCAAAAACATTCAGTACTTC.

The chain carries TRBV19 and TRBJ1-1; D remains ambiguous. Trimming removed 7 bases from V and 4 bases from J, with 13 bases in between. This CDR3 is 13 amino acids long. CDR1 LNHDA and CDR2 SQIVND come from the germline V gene (reference sequence). The CDR3: CASKRVSGTEAFF. Written as DNA, the CDR3 is TGTGCCAGTAAGCGGGTGTCCGGCACTGAAGCTTTCTTT.

The CDR3, as DNA: TGTGCCAGCAGCTTTGACTTCTATGGCTACACCTTC. Translating it yields CASSFDFYGYTF. The rearrangement joins TRBV11-2 to TRBJ1-2; D remains unclear. The CDR3 extends over 12 amino acids. Germline CDR1 reads SGHAT; CDR2 reads FQNNGV. V lost 3 bases and J 4 bases, leaving 6 bases between the germline ends.

This chain connects TRBV2 to TRBJ1-1; 7 bases are a match to TRBD1. Germline-derived CDR1 and CDR2 are SNHLY and FYNNEI. Losses at the gene ends were 6 bases for V and 3 bases for J; bases not matched to a gene: 10. The CDR3 length is 15 residues. The CDR3 spells CASSPQGEWDTEAFF. In nucleotides, the CDR3 is TGTGCCAGCAGCCCCCAGGGGGAATGGGACACTGAAGCTTTCTTT.

This clone has just one count. The J gene is TRBJ2-1, the V gene TRBV6-1; the D is unclear. CDR1 is MNHNS, CDR2 SASEGT, per germline. This CDR3 is built from 15 residues. Trimming took 0 bases from V and 8 from J, leaving 14 bases between them. The CDR3 sequence is CASSEAIVVFYEQFF. In DNA form, the CDR3 reads TGTGCCAGCAGTGAAGCGATAGTAGTTTTCTATGAGCAGTTCTTC.

The count of this clone is one. J is TRBJ2-1 and V is TRBV14; D gene ambiguous. Trimming took off 1 base at V and 5 bases at J, with 6 bases between the two ends. In germline, CDR1 is SGHDN, CDR2 FVKESK. The CDR3 extends over 13 amino acids. CDR3 sequence reads: CASSQGRHNEQFF. The CDR3 DNA sequence: TGTGCCAGCAGCCAAGGCCGGCACAATGAGCAGTTCTTC.

V gene TRBV18 combines with J gene TRBJ1-2, with TRBD1 as a possible D gene (5 bases). Germline values: CDR1 KGHSH, CDR2 LQKENI. The CDR3 contains 16 residues. V was clipped by 6 bases and J by 4 bases, with 21 bases between them. For the CDR3, the DNA is TGTGCCAGCTCTCCAAACACCGGGACGGAAAGCTATGGCTACACCTTC. It yields the protein CASSPNTGTESYGYTF.

This chain links TRBV5-1 with TRBJ2-1; no clear D gene. Germline CDR1 reads SGHRS; CDR2 reads YFSETQ. Between the trimmed V and J ends, which lost 0 bases and 0 bases, there was a span of 10 bases. This CDR3 contains 16 residues. The CDR3 DNA sequence: TGCGCCAGCAGCTTGGAGGGCTCTCACTCCTACAATGAGCAGTTCTTC. As protein: CASSLEGSHSYNEQFF.

The rearrangement links TRBV5-1 to TRBJ2-7, with 7 nucleotides matching TRBD1. Germline loops: CDR1 SGHRS, CDR2 YFSETQ. V dropped 0 bases and J dropped 4; count of bases not matched to a gene: 4. This CDR3 has 14 amino acids. The CDR3 DNA sequence: TGCGCCAGCAGCTTGGAGGGGGCTAATTACGAGCAGTACTTC. Amino acid sequence: CASSLEGANYEQYF.

The DNA for the CDR3 is TGTGCCAGCAGTTTAAGGCACGGGACTAGCGGGAGCAACCAAGAGACCCAGTACTTC. Protein: CASSLRHGTSGSNQETQYF. This chain joins TRBV27 and TRBJ2-5, with 14 bases matching TRBD2. The CDR3 loop spans 19 amino acids. From germline, CDR1 is MNHEY and CDR2 SMNVEV (reference sequence). V shed 2 bases, J shed 0 bases, and the junction held 8 bases outside the gene matches.

V gene TRBV29-1 combines with J gene TRBJ1-1; D unresolved. CDR3 length: 12 amino acids. V was shortened by 0 bases and J by 4 bases, with 6 bases between the two germline ends. From germline, CDR1 is SQVTM and CDR2 ANQGSEA. CDR3 residues: CSVEDSSTEAFF. CDR3 nucleotides: TGCAGCGTTGAAGACTCGAGCACTGAAGCTTTCTTT.

This clone was found a few times. CDR3 region: CASSPQSPAGVLNEQFF. CDR3 coding DNA: TGTGCCAGCTCACCACAGTCCCCAGCGGGAGTCCTCAATGAGCAGTTCTTC. The genes are TRBV18 and TRBJ2-1; 8 nucleotides line up with TRBD2. The CDR3 extends over 17 amino acids. With V trimmed by 1 base and J by 6 bases, 11 bases remained unmatched. Germline V lookup: CDR1 KGHSH, CDR2 LQKENI.

The chain is built from TRBV5-1 and TRBJ1-1; unclear D gene. The CDR3 runs 15 residues. Germline V gene lookup returns CDR1 SGHRS and CDR2 YFSETQ. With 0 bases removed from V and 1 base from J, the gap between germline ends came to 10 bases. CDR3: CASSLGDTTNTEAFF. The CDR3 bases are TGCGCCAGCAGCTTGGGCGACACAACGAACACTGAAGCTTTCTTT.

The CDR3 protein is CASSPGQGGATEAFF. DNA of the CDR3: TGCGCCAGCAGCCCCGGACAGGGGGGGGCCACTGAAGCTTTCTTT. The chain recombines TRBV5-1 with TRBJ1-1, with 10 bases aligning to TRBD1. This CDR3 is 15 amino acids long. Germline V gene sequence: CDR1 SGHRS, CDR2 YFSETQ. J lost 4 bases, V lost 4 bases, and 7 bases had no gene match.

The J gene is TRBJ2-2, the V gene TRBV7-8; the match to TRBD1 covers 9 bases. The junction had 7 bases not matched to a gene; V was cut back by 3 bases and J by 5 bases. This CDR3 contains 16 residues. Per the germline V gene, CDR1 is SGHVS and CDR2 is FQNEAQ. The CDR3 sequence: CASSFRTGVGTGELFF. Here the CDR3 DNA reads TGTGCCAGCAGCTTTAGGACAGGGGTGGGGACCGGGGAGCTGTTTTTT.

V is TRBV10-3 and J is TRBJ1-4; D call uncertain. Trimming removed 7 bases from V and 5 bases from J, with 11 bases in between. CDR3 length equals 13 residues. Germline CDR1 is ENHRY and CDR2 is SYGVKD. The DNA of the CDR3 is TGTGCCATCAAGGACGGACTAAATGAAAAACTGTTTTTT. Translating it yields CAIKDGLNEKLFF.

The chain uses TRBV7-6 and TRBJ2-7, with D unclear. Trimming removed 6 bases at V and 4 bases at J, with 13 bases between. This CDR3 region has 13 residues. Germline V lookup: CDR1 SGHVS, CDR2 FNYEAQ. The CDR3 region is CASSQTPGYEQYF. The CDR3 DNA sequence: TGTGCCAGCAGTCAAACCCCAGGTTACGAGCAGTACTTC.

The rearrangement uses TRBV18 and TRBJ1-4, with D possibly matching TRBD1 (6 bases). V was pared by 5 bases and J by 7 bases, with 17 bases between. CDR3 length equals 15 residues. The germline V gene has CDR1 KGHSH and CDR2 LQKENI. This CDR3 reads CASSSGAQRPEKLFF. CDR3 DNA: TGTGCCAGCTCATCGGGGGCCCAGCGCCCTGAAAAACTGTTTTTT.

This clone has at least ten counts. V and J are TRBV9 and TRBJ2-5, with D possibly TRBD2 on 6 matching bases. The V gene's germline CDR1 is SGDLS and CDR2 YYNGEE. This CDR3 has 14 residues. V lost 4 bases and J lost 5, with 15 bases in between. As DNA, the CDR3 is TGTGCCAGCAGCTCAGGCGAGGGGAGGGAGACCCAGTACTTC. Amino acid sequence: CASSSGEGRETQYF.

The chain links TRBV18 to TRBJ2-2; unclear D gene. CDR3 length: 16 amino acids. Looked up from germline, CDR1 is KGHSH and CDR2 is LQKENI. Trimming left V 0 bases short and J 0 bases short, with 8 bases between. CDR3 DNA sequence: TGTGCCAGCTCACCACCGGCAACGGCGAACACCGGGGAGCTGTTTTTT. Translation: CASSPPATANTGELFF.